The source of this T cell receptor (beta chain) is a study of CD8 T cells in Susac syndrome. Reverse transcription of roughly 0.5 to 1 ug RNA was performed with random hexamers. Amplification of the TCR beta CDR3 was carried out by immunoSEQ multiplex PCR, which spanned a total of 54 Vbeta and 13 Jbeta segments. MiXCR, applied by TCRdb to the immunoSEQ multiplex PCR reads, yields one record per CDR3 protein. The data show 140,000 to 150,000 distinct CDR3 sequences, approximately 93% seen once. Germline assignment: CDR1 LNHDA and CDR2 SQIVND (reference sequence). V dropped 10 bases and J dropped 0 bases, with 13 bases sitting between them. This CDR3 has 14 residues.

The sequence came from a human donor in good health. V gene TRBV19 combines with J gene TRBJ2-1; D is ambiguous. Sequenced sample: CD4+ T cells from PBMCs. This chain's CDR3 is CATRNWGSYNEQFF. The CDR3 coding sequence is TGTGCCACCCGGAACTGGGGCTCCTACAATGAGCAGTTCTTC.